This is a list of T cell receptor beta chains from one sample in a study of blood T cell repertoires in COVID-19. Profiled with immunoSEQ multiplex PCR; TCRdb holds only in-frame clones, not every one. This sample has about 160,000 clones, with about 85% found just once. The sequenced sample was peripheral blood. Source of these receptors: a human donor with acute or convalescent COVID-19. The donor label of this sample is uncertain. CDR3s include the opening cysteine and the closing phenylalanine or tryptophan. D genes are given only for firm matches. Clone size appears in some rows only: once, few, many, or a class for an expanded clone.

TRBV7-8,TRBJ1-5,few,-,TGTGCCAGCAGCTTAGTAAGAACACAGCCCAATCAGCCCCAGCATTTT,CASSLVRTQPNQPQHF
TRBV19,TRBJ1-5,-,-,TGTGCCAGTAAAAGCGCAGCGAGGGGCAATCAGCCCCAGCATTTT,CASKSAARGNQPQHF
TRBV12-3/TRBV12-4,TRBJ1-2,once,-,TGTGCCAGCAGTTTTGGAGCTAACTATGGCTACACCTTC,CASSFGANYGYTF
TRBV5-1,TRBJ1-1,-,-,TGCGCCAGCAGCTACCAGGGTCCCACTGAAGCTTTCTTT,CASSYQGPTEAFF
TRBV11-2,TRBJ2-7,-,TRBD2,TGTGCCAGCAGTTCCGGTCTGGCGGGGGGTATATACGAGCAGTACTTC,CASSSGLAGGIYEQYF
TRBV20-1,TRBJ2-2,-,TRBD2,TGCAGTGCTAGTCCTTTAAGCGGGAGGAACACCGGGGAGCTGTTTTTT,CSASPLSGRNTGELFF
TRBV27,TRBJ1-4,-,-,TGTGCCAGCAGTCAATTGAATGAAAAACTGTTTTTT,CASSQLNEKLFF
TRBV11-3,TRBJ1-1,-,-,TGTGCCAGCAGCTTAGTGGCGGGGAACACTGAAGCTTTCTTT,CASSLVAGNTEAFF
TRBV30,TRBJ2-3,-,TRBD1,TGTGCCTGGAGAGGGGGCCACACAGATACGCAGTATTTT,CAWRGGHTDTQYF
TRBV25-1,TRBJ2-5,-,-,TGTGCCAGCAGTACAGGGAGGGGCCAAGAGACCCAGTACTTC,CASSTGRGQETQYF
TRBV28,TRBJ1-2,-,-,TGTGCCAGCAGTTCACTGGACAGTTATGGCTACACCTTC,CASSSLDSYGYTF
TRBV7-6,TRBJ1-2,-,-,TGTGCCAGCAGCCCGGACGGACGAGGGTACGGCTACACCTTC,CASSPDGRGYGYTF
TRBV6-5,TRBJ1-6,-,TRBD1,TGTGCCAGCAGACCAGACCAGGGGGGTTCACCCCTCCACTTT,CASRPDQGGSPLHF
TRBV5-4,TRBJ1-2,-,-,TGTGCCAGCAGCTACCGACAGGAGCATGGCTACACCTTC,CASSYRQEHGYTF
TRBV19,TRBJ1-2,-,TRBD1,TGTGCCGCCAGGGGCCAGGGGGCTGATGGCTACACCTTC,CAARGQGADGYTF
TRBV4-2,TRBJ2-7,-,TRBD1,TGTGCCAGCAGCCAAGGTCCCGGGACAGGGTTCGAGCAGTACTTC,CASSQGPGTGFEQYF
TRBV3-1/TRBV3-2,TRBJ1-2,-,TRBD1,TGTGCCAGCAGCCACCTGCTCCACGGGACAGGGGGCGGCTATGGCTACACCTTC,CASSHLLHGTGGGYGYTF
TRBV20-1,TRBJ2-5,-,-,TGCAGTGCTAGTAAAACCAGTCAAGAGACCCAGTACTTC,CSASKTSQETQYF